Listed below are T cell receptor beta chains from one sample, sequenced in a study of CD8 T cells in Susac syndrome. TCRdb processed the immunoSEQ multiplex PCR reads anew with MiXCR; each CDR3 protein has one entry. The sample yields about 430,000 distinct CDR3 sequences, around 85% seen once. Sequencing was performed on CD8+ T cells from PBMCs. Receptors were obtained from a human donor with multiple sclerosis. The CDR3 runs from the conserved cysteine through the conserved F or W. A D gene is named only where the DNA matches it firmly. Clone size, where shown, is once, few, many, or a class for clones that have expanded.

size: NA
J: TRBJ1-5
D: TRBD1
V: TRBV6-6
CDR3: CASSYSTGVQPQHF
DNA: TGTGCCAGCAGTTACTCGACAGGGGTTCAGCCCCAGCATTTT

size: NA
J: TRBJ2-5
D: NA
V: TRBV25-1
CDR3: CASSVWDYQETQYF
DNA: TGTGCCAGCAGTGTCTGGGACTACCAAGAGACCCAGTACTTC

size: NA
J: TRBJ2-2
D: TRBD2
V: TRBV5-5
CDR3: CASSFGTSGMNSGELFF
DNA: TGTGCCAGCAGCTTTGGGACTAGCGGGATGAACAGCGGGGAGCTGTTTTTT

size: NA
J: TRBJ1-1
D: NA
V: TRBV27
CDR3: CASGWWGYEAFF
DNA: TGTGCCAGCGGGTGGTGGGGCTATGAAGCTTTCTTT

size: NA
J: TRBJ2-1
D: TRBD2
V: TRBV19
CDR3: CASSIPPLIAGADNEQFF
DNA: TGTGCCAGTAGTATACCACCTCTTATTGCGGGAGCTGACAATGAGCAGTTCTTC

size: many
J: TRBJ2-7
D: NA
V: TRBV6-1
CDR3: CASSDSYEQYF
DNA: TGTGCCAGCAGTGATTCCTACGAGCAGTACTTC

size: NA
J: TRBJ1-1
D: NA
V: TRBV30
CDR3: CAWDGGMAEAFF
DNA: TGTGCCTGGGACGGGGGAATGGCTGAAGCTTTCTTT

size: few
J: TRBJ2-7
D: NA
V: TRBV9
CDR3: CASSGGDEQYF
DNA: TGTGCCAGCAGCGGGGGAGACGAGCAGTACTTC

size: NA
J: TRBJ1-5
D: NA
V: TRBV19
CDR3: CASSPLNQPQHF
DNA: TGTGCCAGTAGTCCGTTAAATCAGCCCCAGCATTTT

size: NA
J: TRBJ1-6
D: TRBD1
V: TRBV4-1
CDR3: CASSQGGQGAGSPLHF
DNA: TGCGCCAGCAGCCAAGGAGGACAGGGGGCAGGATCACCCCTCCACTTT

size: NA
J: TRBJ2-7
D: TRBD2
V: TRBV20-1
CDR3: CSAGRQREVREQYF
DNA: TGCAGTGCCGGAAGGCAGCGGGAGGTCCGCGAGCAGTACTTC

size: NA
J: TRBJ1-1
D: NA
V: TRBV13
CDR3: CASSGGRGTSEAFF
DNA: TGTGCCAGCAGCGGCGGGAGGGGCACATCTGAAGCTTTCTTT

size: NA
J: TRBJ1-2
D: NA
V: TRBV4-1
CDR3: CASSQIGGSGYTF
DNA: TGCGCCAGCAGCCAAATTGGGGGGTCTGGCTACACCTTC

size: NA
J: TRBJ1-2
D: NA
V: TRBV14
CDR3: CASSQGRDYYGYTF
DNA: TGTGCCAGCAGCCAAGGTCGGGATTACTATGGCTACACCTTC

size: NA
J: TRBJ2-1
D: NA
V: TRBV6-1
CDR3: CASSDYPRLSHNEQFF
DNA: TGTGCCAGCAGTGATTATCCACGCCTTTCCCACAATGAGCAGTTCTTC

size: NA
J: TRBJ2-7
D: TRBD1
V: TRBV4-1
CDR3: CASSRDRDTLYEQYF
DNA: TGCGCCAGCAGCCGAGACAGGGATACTCTCTACGAGCAGTACTTC

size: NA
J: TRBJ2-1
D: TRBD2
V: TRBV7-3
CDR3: CASSLNSIAGAGSEQFF
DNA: TGTGCCAGCAGCTTAAACTCCATAGCGGGCGCTGGGAGTGAGCAGTTCTTC

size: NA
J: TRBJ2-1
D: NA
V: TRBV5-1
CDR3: CASSRLGAYNEQFF
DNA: TGCGCCAGCAGCCGACTAGGGGCCTACAATGAGCAGTTCTTC

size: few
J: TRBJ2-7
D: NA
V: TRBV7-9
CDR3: CASSLALGSDEQYF
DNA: TGTGCCAGCAGCTTAGCGCTGGGCAGCGACGAGCAGTACTTC

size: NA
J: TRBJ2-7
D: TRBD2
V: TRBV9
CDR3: CASSVASGGNEQYF
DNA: TGTGCCAGCAGCGTAGCTAGCGGGGGAAACGAGCAGTACTTC

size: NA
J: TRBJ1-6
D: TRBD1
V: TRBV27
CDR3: CASSLGTDHSPLHF
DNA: TGTGCCAGCAGTCTCGGGACAGATCATTCACCCCTCCACTTT

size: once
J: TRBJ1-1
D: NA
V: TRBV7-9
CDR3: CASSPESSREAFF
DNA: TGTGCCAGCAGCCCCGAGTCGTCCAGGGAAGCTTTCTTT

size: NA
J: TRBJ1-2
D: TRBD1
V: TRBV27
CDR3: CASSLSGQGARLDGYTF
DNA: TGTGCCAGCAGTTTATCTGGACAGGGGGCGCGATTAGATGGCTACACCTTC

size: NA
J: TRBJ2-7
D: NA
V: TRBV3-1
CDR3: CASSQRPSSYEQYF
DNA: TGTGCCAGCAGCCAACGTCCAAGCTCCTACGAGCAGTACTTC

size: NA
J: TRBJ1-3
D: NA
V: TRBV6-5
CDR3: CASSYAPGSSGNTIYF
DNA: TGTGCCAGCAGTTACGCCCCAGGGTCCTCTGGAAACACCATATATTTT

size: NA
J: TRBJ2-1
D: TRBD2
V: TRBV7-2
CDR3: CASSLALLAGIEQFF
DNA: TGTGCCAGCAGCTTAGCGCTACTAGCGGGAATCGAGCAGTTCTTC

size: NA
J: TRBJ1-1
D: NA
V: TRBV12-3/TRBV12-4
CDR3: CASTYGTTEAFF
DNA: TGTGCCAGCACTTACGGGACCACTGAAGCTTTCTTT

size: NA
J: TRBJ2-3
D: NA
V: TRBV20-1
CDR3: CSAVLGSTDTQYF
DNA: TGCAGTGCTGTGCTTGGGAGCACAGATACGCAGTATTTT